This T cell receptor (beta chain) came from a study of identifying expanded T cells in peripheral blood. Study-level points and caveats: About 1.2 clones differed between technical replicates, versus roughly 16 and 20 over time. Across healthy donors, higher total template counts meant significantly greater roughly 2-week count variance.

Method: immunoSEQ multiplex PCR; TCRdb's copy keeps in-frame clones and lacks some. The sample has approximately 130,000 clones, roughly 80% seen once. The CDR3 is 16 residues long. Germline V gene data show CDR1 as SGHTA and CDR2 as FQGTGA. V lost 5 bases and J lost 4, with 15 bases in between. As regards this clone: Its antigen is as yet unknown.

During the collection period, no donor immune events like infections were recorded. This receptor was taken from a person between 18 and 75 years old in good health. The material sequenced was blood. V and J are TRBV7-3 and TRBJ2-6, with no clear D. This chain's CDR3 is CASSPSPLRGANVLTF. The CDR3 nucleotides read TGTGCCAGCAGCCCTTCCCCATTGAGGGGGGCCAACGTCCTGACTTTC.